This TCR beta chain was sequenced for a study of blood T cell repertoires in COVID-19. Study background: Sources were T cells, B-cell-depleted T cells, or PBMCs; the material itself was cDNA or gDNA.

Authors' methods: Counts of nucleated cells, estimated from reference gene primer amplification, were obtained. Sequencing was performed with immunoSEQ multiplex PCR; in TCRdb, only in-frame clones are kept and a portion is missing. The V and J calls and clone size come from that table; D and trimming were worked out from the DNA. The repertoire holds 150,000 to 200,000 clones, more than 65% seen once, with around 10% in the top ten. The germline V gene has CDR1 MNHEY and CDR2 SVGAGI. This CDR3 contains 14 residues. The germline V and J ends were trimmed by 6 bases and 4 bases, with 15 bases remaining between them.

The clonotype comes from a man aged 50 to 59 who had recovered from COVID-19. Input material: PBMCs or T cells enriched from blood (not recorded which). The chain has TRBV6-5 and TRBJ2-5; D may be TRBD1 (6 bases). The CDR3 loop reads CASRPNRARETQYF. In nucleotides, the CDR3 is TGTGCCAGCAGACCTAACAGGGCACGAGAGACCCAGTACTTC.